This entry is about one T cell receptor beta chain. No antigen is known for it. The junction had 6 bases not matched to a gene; V was cut back by 5 bases and J by 1 base. This CDR3 region has 15 residues. Germline V gene sequence: CDR1 MNHEY, CDR2 SVGAGI. Once RNA had been extracted, it was reverse transcribed into cDNA to act as the sequencing template. Libraries were prepared by immunoSEQ multiplex PCR; TCRdb keeps only in-frame clonotypes and omits some of them. This repertoire shows more than 130,000 clones, approximately 80% found once; its top ten account for around 25%. The data belong to a study of CD8+ T cells in alopecia areata. Treatment specified: oral pan-JAK inhibitor, 5-10 mg twice daily. Lesional scalp punch biopsies and peripheral blood were collected from alopecia areata patients. General observations from the study: Across lesional scalp, and particularly alopecia totalis/universalis, clonality surpassed that of normal scalp.

The source was CD8+ T cells sorted from blood, collected at week 4, from a patient treated with tofacitinib. This clonotype originated in a human donor with alopecia areata. V and J are TRBV6-5 and TRBJ2-7; TRBD2 matches at 9 bases. The CDR3 protein is CASSPGTSRSYEQYF. DNA of the CDR3: TGTGCCAGCAGTCCCGGGACTAGCAGATCCTACGAGCAGTACTTC.